Sequencing of this T cell receptor beta chain was carried out in a study of type 1 regulatory T cells. Overall study context: This in vitro CD4 product, T-allo10, is enriched for Tr1 cells and alloantigen-specific. General observations from the study: Tr1 cells had a more restricted TCR repertoire than non-Tr1 cells.

CDR1 is ENHRY, CDR2 SYGVKD, per germline. This CDR3 has 14 amino acids. The V and J ends lost 4 bases and 4 bases, in that order; junction bases with no gene match: 2. TCRdb reprocessed the reads with MiXCR, giving one entry per CDR3 protein. The table includes under 75,000 distinct CDR3 sequences, around 20% detected once. In its sample, this clonotype was seen a few times. What it binds is unknown. The sequenced sample was cultured type 1 regulatory T (Tr1) cells, either the whole culture or a sorted fraction (not recorded which). The clonotype originates from a human donor in good health. The chain recombines TRBV10-3 with TRBJ1-4; TRBD1 agrees at 8 bases. The CDR3 loop reads CAISAGQDNEKLFF. CDR3 DNA sequence: TGTGCCATCAGTGCGGGACAGGATAATGAAAAACTGTTTTTT.